This T cell receptor beta chain was sequenced during a study of CD8 T cells in ankylosing spondylitis. TCRdb reprocessed the 5' RACE reads via MiXCR and lists one record per CDR3 protein. This table holds roughly 40,000 distinct CDR3 sequences, around 3.8% found once. This clonotype was observed many times. The CDR3 consists of 13 residues. V was shortened by 4 bases and J by 7 bases, with 11 bases between the two germline ends. Germline lookup yields CDR1 SGDLS and CDR2 YYNGEE. The sample was blood, either unsorted or a sorted T cell fraction (not recorded which). The chain uses TRBV9 and TRBJ2-2; D tentatively reads TRBD1 or TRBD2 (6 bases each). The sequence was collected from a female donor with ankylosing spondylitis or in good health (not recorded which). CDR3 sequence: CASSPRGDGELFF. In DNA, the CDR3 is TGTGCCAGCAGCCCAAGGGGGGACGGGGAGCTGTTTTTT.